This T cell receptor beta chain is drawn from a study of blood T cells in healthy people across ages. For every donor, a draw yielded roughly 10 milliliters of peripheral blood. V lost 5 bases and J lost 5; bases outside the gene matches: 3. Germline-derived CDR1 and CDR2 are ENHRY and SYGVKD. CDR3 length equals 13 residues. A sample-barcoded 5' primer and a J-beta primer mix were used in a second PCR of roughly 7 to 12 cycles. TCRdb ran MiXCR on the 5' RACE reads and lists one entry per CDR3 protein. The table lists about 1,500,000 distinct CDR3 sequences, 35% to 45% of them singletons. The chain employs TRBV10-3 and TRBJ2-5, with TRBD2 matching over 9 bases. The receptor comes from a woman aged 18-30 years in good health. The source material was blood. The DNA for the CDR3 is TGTGCCATCAGTTCCGGGACTAGCGAGACCCAGTACTTC. This sequence encodes CAISSGTSETQYF.